The next 22 T cell receptor beta chains were all read from a single sample in a study of T-cell memory formation after mild COVID-19. TCRdb called the 5' RACE reads again in MiXCR, with one record for every CDR3 protein. The sample shows a few hundred thousand distinct CDR3 sequences, around 21% of them seen only once. The sample taken for sequencing was PBMCs or a T cell subset sorted from them (not recorded which). The receptors come from an adult woman who had mild COVID-19 (a few samples of this study predate the infection). Cell type and time point are not known.

The V call is TRBV24-1, the J call TRBJ2-1; 10 nucleotides line up with TRBD1. The germline V gene encodes CDR1 KGHDR and CDR2 SFDVKD. V lost 3 bases and J lost 4; bases outside the gene matches: 11. CDR3 length equals 18 residues. CDR3 bases: TGTGCCACCAGTGATACCTACCGGGACAGGGGACATTACAATGAGCAGTTCTTC. As protein: CATSDTYRDRGHYNEQFF.

The table lists this clonotype with a few counts. The chain carries TRBV12-3 or TRBV12-4 and TRBJ1-2; 10 positions agree with TRBD1. V lost 6 bases and J lost 5; bases outside the gene matches: 9. This CDR3 contains 15 residues. CDR3 residues: CASSPLRDRGYGYTF. CDR3 nucleotides: TGTGCCAGCAGCCCCCTCCGGGACAGGGGTTATGGCTACACCTTC.

The chain is built from TRBV19 and TRBJ1-1; no clear D. Looked up from germline, CDR1 is LNHDA and CDR2 is SQIVND (reference sequence). The V gene lost 3 bases and the J gene lost 1 base, with 6 bases spanning the gap. This CDR3 is 13 amino acids long. The CDR3 DNA follows: TGTGCCAGTAGTATGAAAGGGAACACTGAAGCTTTCTTT. This sequence encodes CASSMKGNTEAFF. The complete variable domain, with remaining parts taken from reference TRBV19 and TRBJ1-1, reads DGGITQSPKYLFRKEGQNVTLSCEQNLNHDAMYWYRQDPGQGLRLIYYSQIVNDFQKGDIAEGYSVSREKKESFPLTVTSAQKNPTAFYLCASSMKGNTEAFFGQGTRLTVV.

The gene calls are TRBV6-2 or TRBV6-3 and TRBJ2-3; 7 bases are shared with TRBD2. V gave up 6 bases and J gave up 2 bases; unmatched junction bases: 8. The germline gives CDR1 MNHEY, CDR2 SVGEGT. This CDR3 contains 15 residues. CDR3 in amino acids: CASSLPAGYTDTQYF. In DNA, the CDR3 is TGTGCCAGCAGCCTCCCAGCGGGGTACACAGATACGCAGTATTTT.

DNA for the CDR3: TGCAGTGCTAGGGCCTACAGGGCCCAGAACACTGAAGCTTTCTTT. Translating gives CSARAYRAQNTEAFF. The chain has TRBV20-1 and TRBJ1-1; D perhaps matches TRBD1 (6 bases). CDR1 and CDR2 (germline): DFQATT, SNEGSKA (reference sequence). The CDR3 sequence is 15 residues long. Between the trimmed V and J ends, which lost 3 bases and 1 base, there was a span of 15 bases.

This clonotype was counted between two and nine times. The chain has TRBV4-1 and TRBJ1-2; TRBD1 might be the D (5 bases). Trimming took 3 bases from V and 4 from J, leaving 21 bases between them. This CDR3 is built from 17 residues. CDR1 and CDR2 (germline): MGHRA, YSYEKL. In DNA, the CDR3 is TGCGCCAGCAGCCAGGGACCTGGGCAGCCCCTCTTCTATGGCTACACCTTC. Its protein is CASSQGPGQPLFYGYTF.

The chain employs TRBV15 and TRBJ2-1; 9 nucleotides match TRBD2. Trimming cost V 1 base and J 7 bases; bases outside gene matches: 5. This CDR3 is built from 15 residues. Germline CDR1 and CDR2: LNHNV and YYDKDF (reference sequence). Here the CDR3 DNA reads TGTGCCACCAGCAGAGGTAGCGGGAGCAGTAATGAGCAGTTCTTC. Translating it yields CATSRGSGSSNEQFF.

This chain joins TRBV12-3 or TRBV12-4 and TRBJ2-6, with TRBD1 matching over 7 bases. Trimming at V came to 3 bases and at J to 3 bases, leaving 11 bases not matched to a gene. The CDR3 is 18 amino acids. CDR3 in amino acids: CASSFETGFLGGANVLTF. DNA of the CDR3: TGTGCCAGCAGTTTTGAGACAGGGTTTCTTGGTGGGGCCAACGTCCTGACTTTC.

The rearrangement joins TRBV19 to TRBJ2-2; D not certain. The CDR3 consists of 14 residues. Per germline, CDR1 LNHDA and CDR2 SQIVND (reference sequence). V was shortened by 3 bases and J by 3 bases, with 8 bases between the two germline ends. The CDR3 protein is CASSIRSDTGELFF. CDR3 DNA sequence: TGTGCCAGTAGTATTAGGTCCGACACCGGGGAGCTGTTTTTT.

V is TRBV24-1 and J is TRBJ2-5; TRBD1 matches at 9 bases. V lost 5 bases to trimming and J lost 4 bases; unmatched junction nucleotides: 1. CDR1 and CDR2 from the germline V gene are KGHDR and SFDVKD. CDR3 size: 13 residues. The CDR3 region has the DNA TGTGCCACCAGTGGGGACAGGGCAGAGACCCAGTACTTC. Residues: CATSGDRAETQYF.

The V gene is TRBV5-1, the J gene TRBJ1-5; D is perhaps TRBD1 (5 bases). The CDR3 is 14 residues long. Germline V gene sequence: CDR1 SGHRS, CDR2 YFSETQ. Trimming shortened V by 4 bases and J by 4 bases, and 12 bases separated the two germline ends. In DNA, the CDR3 is TGCGCCAGCAGCGACGGGACTCCGAATCAGCCCCAGCATTTT. This codes for CASSDGTPNQPQHF.

The sample holds many counts of this clonotype. The rearrangement links TRBV7-8 to TRBJ1-1, with TRBD1 identical over 9 bases. The CDR3 is 15 amino acids. The V gene's germline CDR1 is SGHVS and CDR2 FQNEAQ. The J segment lost 1 base and the V segment lost 5 bases, leaving 5 bases of the junction unmatched. Here the CDR3 reads CASSPGQGRNTEAFF. Written as DNA, the CDR3 is TGTGCCAGCAGCCCCGGACAGGGGAGGAACACTGAAGCTTTCTTT.

V is TRBV12-3 or TRBV12-4 and J is TRBJ2-7; D is undetermined. V lost 5 bases, J lost 3 bases, and 11 bases lay in between. The CDR3 covers 13 residues. CDR3 nucleotide sequence: TGTGCCAGCAGTCCCCGGACCCGCTACGAGCAGTACTTC. Translation: CASSPRTRYEQYF.

The genes are TRBV15 and TRBJ1-3; 7 nucleotides agree with TRBD1. With V trimmed by 8 bases and J by 1 base, 2 bases remained unmatched. The CDR3 is made up of 13 amino acids. Germline V gene data show CDR1 as LNHNV and CDR2 as YYDKDF (reference sequence). CDR3 region: CATQQGSGNTIYF. DNA of the CDR3: TGTGCCACCCAACAGGGGTCTGGAAACACCATATATTTT.

This clonotype was counted a few times. This chain joins TRBV30 and TRBJ1-6; unclear D gene. The ends were cut back, 0 bases at V and 4 bases at J, with 10 bases in the middle. Germline assignment: CDR1 GTSNPN and CDR2 SVGIG (reference sequence). This CDR3 has 15 amino acids. CDR3 protein: CAWSVGMGYNSPLHF. The CDR3, as DNA: TGTGCCTGGAGTGTAGGGATGGGGTATAATTCACCCCTCCACTTT. Supplemented by reference TRBV30 and TRBJ1-6, the full variable domain reads SQTIHQWPATLVQPVGSPLSLECTVEGTSNPNLYWYRQAAGRGLQLLFYSVGIGQISSEVPQNLSASRPQDRQFILSSKKLLLSDSGFYLCAWSVGMGYNSPLHFGNGTRLTVT.

The sample holds a few counts of this clonotype. V usage is TRBV30 and J usage is TRBJ1-2; D not resolved. Germline V gene lookup returns CDR1 GTSNPN and CDR2 SVGIG (reference sequence). V dropped 2 bases and J dropped 4 bases, with 11 bases sitting between them. This CDR3 has 13 residues. Written as DNA, the CDR3 is TGTGCCTGGAGTCCAAAGGGAGGCTATGGCTACACCTTC. Residues: CAWSPKGGYGYTF.

The chain couples TRBV5-4 to TRBJ1-1, with a weak D call TRBD1 (5 bases). The CDR3 consists of 14 residues. Trimming took off 1 base at V and 3 bases at J, with 10 bases between the two ends. The germline V gene encodes CDR1 SGHNT and CDR2 YYREEE (reference sequence). The CDR3, as DNA: TGTGCCAGCAGCTTGAAGGGACCGGACACTGAAGCTTTCTTT. This codes for CASSLKGPDTEAFF.

This chain uses TRBV7-8 with TRBJ2-1; D remains unclear. Trimming cost V 5 bases and J 11 bases, with 19 bases left between them. Germline V gene sequence: CDR1 SGHVS, CDR2 FQNEAQ. The length of the CDR3 is 14 residues. CDR3 residues: CASSLTQITGKQFF. CDR3 DNA sequence: TGTGCCAGCAGCCTAACCCAAATCACGGGCAAGCAGTTCTTC.

This sequence joins TRBV7-9 and TRBJ2-1, with 7 bases lining up with TRBD2. The J segment lost 7 bases and the V segment lost 2 bases, leaving 5 bases of the junction unmatched. This CDR3 has 14 amino acids. Germline loops: CDR1 SEHNR, CDR2 FQNEAQ (reference sequence). The CDR3 region is CASSLSLAANEQFF. For the CDR3, the DNA is TGTGCCAGCAGCTTATCCCTAGCGGCAAATGAGCAGTTCTTC.

This clonotype was picked up a small number of times. The rearrangement uses TRBV7-3 and TRBJ1-6, with 7 nucleotides matching TRBD1. V trimming: 6 bases; J trimming: 4 bases; junction bases outside the gene matches: 9. Germline V gene lookup returns CDR1 SGHTA and CDR2 FQGTGA. The length of the CDR3 is 16 residues. Here the CDR3 reads CASRPSGTVYNSPLHF. The CDR3 DNA is TGTGCCAGCAGACCGAGTGGGACAGTATATAATTCACCCCTCCACTTT.

The chain joins TRBV7-2 to TRBJ2-4; unclear D gene. Trimming cost V 1 base and J 0 bases, with 7 bases left between them. Germline CDR1 reads SGHTA; CDR2 reads FQGNSA. The CDR3 extends over 15 amino acids. DNA of the CDR3: TGTGCCAGCAGCTTAGAGTTGGTAGCCAAAAACATTCAGTACTTC. It yields the protein CASSLELVAKNIQYF.

This clonotype occurred many times. The chain joins TRBV12-3 or TRBV12-4 to TRBJ2-5, with 8 nucleotides matching TRBD2. The CDR3 has 15 residues. Unmatched junction bases numbered 8, after V lost 3 bases and J lost 5 bases. In DNA, the CDR3 is TGTGCCAGCAGTTTGGGAGCGGGAGTATATGAGACCCAGTACTTC. Amino acid sequence: CASSLGAGVYETQYF.